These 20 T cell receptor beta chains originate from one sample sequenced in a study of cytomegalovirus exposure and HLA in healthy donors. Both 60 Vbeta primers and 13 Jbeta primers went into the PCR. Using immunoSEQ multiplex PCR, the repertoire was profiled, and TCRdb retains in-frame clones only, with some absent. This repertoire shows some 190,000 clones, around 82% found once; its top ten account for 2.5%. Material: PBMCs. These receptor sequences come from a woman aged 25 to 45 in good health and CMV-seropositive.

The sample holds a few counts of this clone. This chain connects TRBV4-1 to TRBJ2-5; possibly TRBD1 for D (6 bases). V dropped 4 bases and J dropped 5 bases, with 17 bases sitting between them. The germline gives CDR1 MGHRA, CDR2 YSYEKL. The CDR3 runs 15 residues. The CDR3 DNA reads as TGCGCCAGCAGCCCAAGACAGGCAAGAGGGGAGACCCAGTACTTC. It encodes CASSPRQARGETQYF.

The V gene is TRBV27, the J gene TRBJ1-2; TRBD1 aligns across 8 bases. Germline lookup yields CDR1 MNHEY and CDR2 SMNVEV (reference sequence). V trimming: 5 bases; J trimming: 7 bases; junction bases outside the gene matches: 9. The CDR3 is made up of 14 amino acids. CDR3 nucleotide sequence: TGTGCCAGCAGTCCACACCAGGGGGCGGGTGGCTACACCTTC. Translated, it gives CASSPHQGAGGYTF.

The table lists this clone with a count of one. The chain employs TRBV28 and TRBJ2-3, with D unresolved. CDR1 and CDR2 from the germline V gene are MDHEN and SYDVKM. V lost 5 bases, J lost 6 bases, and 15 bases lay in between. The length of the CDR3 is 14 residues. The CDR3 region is CASSPYSTTDTQYF. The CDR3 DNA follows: TGTGCCAGCAGTCCATATAGCACAACGGATACGCAGTATTTT. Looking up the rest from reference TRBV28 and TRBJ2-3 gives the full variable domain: DVKVTQSSRYLVKRTGEKVFLECVQDMDHENMFWYRQDPGLGLRLIYFSYDVKMKEKGDIPEGYSVSREKKERFSLILESASTNQTSMYLCASSPYSTTDTQYFGPGTRLTVL.

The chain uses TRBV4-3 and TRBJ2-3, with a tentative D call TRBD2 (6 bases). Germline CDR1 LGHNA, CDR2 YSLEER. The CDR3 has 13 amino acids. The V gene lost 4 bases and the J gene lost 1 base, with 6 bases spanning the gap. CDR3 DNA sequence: TGCGCCAGCAGCCCGGGGGGCACAGATACGCAGTATTTT. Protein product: CASSPGGTDTQYF.

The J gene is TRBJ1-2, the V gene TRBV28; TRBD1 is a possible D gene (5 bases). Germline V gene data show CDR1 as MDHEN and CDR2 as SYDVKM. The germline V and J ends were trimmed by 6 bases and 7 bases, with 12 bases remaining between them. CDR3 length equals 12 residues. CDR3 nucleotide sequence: TGTGCCAGCAGAGACAGCCCCAGTGGCTACACCTTC. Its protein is CASRDSPSGYTF.

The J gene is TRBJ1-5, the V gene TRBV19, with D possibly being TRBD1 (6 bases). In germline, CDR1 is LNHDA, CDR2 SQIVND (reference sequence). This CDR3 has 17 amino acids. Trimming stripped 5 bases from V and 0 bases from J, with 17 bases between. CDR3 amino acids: CASSYQGLRHSNQPQHF. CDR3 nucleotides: TGTGCCAGTAGTTATCAGGGGCTAAGACATAGCAATCAGCCCCAGCATTTT.

The CDR3 coding sequence is TGCGCCAGCACCCCGGACGCCCGGGGCTATGGCTACACCTTC. Its protein is CASTPDARGYGYTF. This rearrangement joins TRBV5-1 to TRBJ1-2; D unclear. CDR3 length: 14 residues. Trimming pared 6 bases from V and 4 bases from J, leaving 16 bases between. Germline V gene lookup returns CDR1 SGHRS and CDR2 YFSETQ.

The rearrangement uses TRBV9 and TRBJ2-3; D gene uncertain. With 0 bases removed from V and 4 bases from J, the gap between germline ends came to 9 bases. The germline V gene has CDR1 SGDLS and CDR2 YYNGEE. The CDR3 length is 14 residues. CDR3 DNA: TGTGCCAGCAGCGTAGAAAAGCCCCCAGATACGCAGTATTTT. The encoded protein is CASSVEKPPDTQYF. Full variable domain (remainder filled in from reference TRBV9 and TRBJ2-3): DSGVTQTPKHLITATGQRVTLRCSPRSGDLSVYWYQQSLDQGLQFLIQYYNGEERAKGNILERFSAQQFPDLHSELNLSSLELGDSALYFCASSVEKPPDTQYFGPGTRLTVL.

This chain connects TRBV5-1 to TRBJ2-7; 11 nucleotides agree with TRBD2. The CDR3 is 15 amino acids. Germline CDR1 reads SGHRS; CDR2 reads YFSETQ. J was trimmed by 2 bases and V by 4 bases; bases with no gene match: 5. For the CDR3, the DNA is TGCGCCAGCAGCCCCACTAGCGGGGGCCCCTACGAGCAGTACTTC. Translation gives CASSPTSGGPYEQYF.

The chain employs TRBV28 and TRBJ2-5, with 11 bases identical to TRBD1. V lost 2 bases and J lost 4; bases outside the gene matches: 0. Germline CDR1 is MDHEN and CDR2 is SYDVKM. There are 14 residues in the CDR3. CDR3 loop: CASSLGTGGETQYF. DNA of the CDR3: TGTGCCAGCAGTTTAGGGACAGGGGGAGAGACCCAGTACTTC.

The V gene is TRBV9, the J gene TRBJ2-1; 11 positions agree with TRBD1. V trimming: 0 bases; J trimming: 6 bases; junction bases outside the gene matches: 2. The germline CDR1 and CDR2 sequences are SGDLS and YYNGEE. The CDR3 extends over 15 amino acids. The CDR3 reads CASSVGGTGGNEQFF. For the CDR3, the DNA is TGTGCCAGCAGCGTAGGTGGGACAGGGGGCAATGAGCAGTTCTTC.

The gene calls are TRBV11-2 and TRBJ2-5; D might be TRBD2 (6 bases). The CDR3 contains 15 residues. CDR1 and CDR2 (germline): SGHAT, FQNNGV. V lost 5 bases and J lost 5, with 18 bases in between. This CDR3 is CASSLDGLSVETQYF. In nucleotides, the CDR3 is TGTGCCAGCAGCCTGGACGGACTATCGGTCGAGACCCAGTACTTC.

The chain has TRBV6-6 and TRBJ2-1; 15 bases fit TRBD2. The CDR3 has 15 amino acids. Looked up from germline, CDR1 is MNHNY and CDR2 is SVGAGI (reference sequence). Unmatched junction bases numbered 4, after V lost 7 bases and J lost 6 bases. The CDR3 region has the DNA TGTGCCAGCACTAGGACTAGCGGGGGGGTCAATGAGCAGTTCTTC. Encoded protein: CASTRTSGGVNEQFF.

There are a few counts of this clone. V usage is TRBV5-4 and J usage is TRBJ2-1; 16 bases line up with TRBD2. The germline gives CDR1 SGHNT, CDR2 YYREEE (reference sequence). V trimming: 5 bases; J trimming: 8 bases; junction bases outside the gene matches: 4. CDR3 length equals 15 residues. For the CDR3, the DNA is TGTGCCAGCAGGGGACTAGCGGGGGGGATTGATGAGCAGTTCTTC. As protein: CASRGLAGGIDEQFF. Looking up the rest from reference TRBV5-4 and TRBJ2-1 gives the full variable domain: ETGVTQSPTHLIKTRGQQVTLRCSSQSGHNTVSWYQQALGQGPQFIFQYYREEENGRGNFPPRFSGLQFPNYSSELNVNALELDDSALYLCASRGLAGGIDEQFFGPGTRLTVL.

CDR3 sequence reads: CASSVSGGYNEQFF. DNA of the CDR3: TGTGCCAGCAGCGTTAGCGGTGGATACAATGAGCAGTTCTTC. The chain is built from TRBV4-2 and TRBJ2-1; tentatively, D is TRBD2 (6 bases). Germline V gene data show CDR1 as LGHNA and CDR2 as YNFKEQ. The CDR3 contains 14 residues. Trimming stripped 5 bases from V and 4 bases from J, with 12 bases between.

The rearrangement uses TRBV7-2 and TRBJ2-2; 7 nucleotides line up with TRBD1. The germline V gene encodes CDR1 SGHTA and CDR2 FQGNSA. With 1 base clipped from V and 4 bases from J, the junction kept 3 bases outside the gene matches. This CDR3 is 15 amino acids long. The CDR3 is CASSLGGQITGELFF. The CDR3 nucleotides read TGTGCCAGCAGCTTAGGGGGACAGATCACCGGGGAGCTGTTTTTT.

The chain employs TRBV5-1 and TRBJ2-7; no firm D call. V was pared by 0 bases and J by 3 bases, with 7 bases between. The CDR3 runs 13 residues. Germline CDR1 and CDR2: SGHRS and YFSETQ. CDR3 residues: CASSLDGFYEQYF. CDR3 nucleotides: TGCGCCAGCAGCTTGGACGGGTTCTACGAGCAGTACTTC.

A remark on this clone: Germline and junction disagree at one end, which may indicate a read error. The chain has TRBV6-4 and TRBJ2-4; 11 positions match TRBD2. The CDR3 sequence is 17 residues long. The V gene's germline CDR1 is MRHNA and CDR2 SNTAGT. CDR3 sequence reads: CASSDLIAGGPGNSQYF. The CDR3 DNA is TGTGCCAGCAGTGACCTCATAGCGGGGGGGCCCGGAAACAGTCAGTACTTC.

The CDR3 spells CASSKARWGANVLTF. Here the CDR3 DNA reads TGTGCCAGCAGCAAAGCACGGTGGGGGGCCAACGTCCTGACTTTC. The chain carries TRBV7-9 and TRBJ2-6, with unresolved D. Germline CDR1 SEHNR, CDR2 FQNEAQ (reference sequence). The CDR3 spans 15 residues. V lost 5 bases to trimming and J lost 4 bases, with 12 bases between them.

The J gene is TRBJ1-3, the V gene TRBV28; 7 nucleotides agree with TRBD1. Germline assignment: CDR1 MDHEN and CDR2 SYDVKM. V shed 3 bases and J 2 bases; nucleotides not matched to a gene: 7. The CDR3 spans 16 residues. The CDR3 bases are TGTGCCAGCAGTTTGGTACAGGGGCTGGCTGGAAACACCATATATTTT. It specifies CASSLVQGLAGNTIYF. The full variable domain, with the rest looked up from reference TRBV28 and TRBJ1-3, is DVKVTQSSRYLVKRTGEKVFLECVQDMDHENMFWYRQDPGLGLRLIYFSYDVKMKEKGDIPEGYSVSREKKERFSLILESASTNQTSMYLCASSLVQGLAGNTIYFGEGSWLTVV.